This TCR beta chain was obtained from a study of cytomegalovirus exposure and HLA in healthy donors. Study background: A prior analysis found 117 million unique TCR beta sequences from approximately 190 million T cells. The study, taken as a whole, reports: Donors were assumed by presence/absence analyses to have roughly uniform sequencing depth. Later examination showed HLA-associated TCR beta chains had greater clonal expansion than equally common others.

The PCR was carried out with 60 Vbeta primers and 13 Jbeta primers. Sequenced by immunoSEQ multiplex PCR; TCRdb stores in-frame clones only, minus some. The table records over 100,000 clones, roughly 78% of them present only once. The CDR3 length is 15 residues. Germline V gene lookup returns CDR1 MNHNY and CDR2 SVGAGI (reference sequence). About this clone itself: Its antigen remains unidentified.

Sequenced sample: PBMCs. The clonotype originates from a man aged 25-40 years in good health and CMV-seronegative. This chain connects TRBV6-6 to TRBJ2-5, with TRBD1 matching 8 bases. Gene TRBJ2-7 matches the end of the DNA better, so the J call may be wrong. The CDR3 loop is CASTTRTGHLYEQYF. DNA of the CDR3: TGTGCCAGCACAACTAGGACAGGGCACCTCTACGAGCAGTACTTC.